The sequence of this TCR beta chain was determined in a study of CD8+ T cells in alopecia areata (dated by TCRdb to between 2017 and 2018). Regarding the research as a whole: Treated patients were enrolled in an open-label pilot trial of oral tofacitinib at 5 to 10 mg twice daily for moderate-to-severe alopecia areata. Tofacitinib was administered for 6 to 18 months, and 6 months of follow-up off drug were then conducted to assess delayed response and recurrence. In treated patients, disease severity was measured using the SALT score, which gives the percentage of scalp surface area affected. To study T cell clonal expansion in alopecia areata, the researchers applied high-throughput TCRbeta sequencing to both the C3H/HeJ mouse model and human patients. Human TCRbeta sequencing covered scalp tissue and sorted CD4+ and CD8+ peripheral blood T cells from patchy and totalis/universalis alopecia areata patients and healthy controls. Patients on tofacitinib were biopsied at baseline and after 4 and 24 weeks of treatment, and several of the patients also had a later scalp biopsy. Clonality in the scalp was compared among normal scalp (n=4), patchy alopecia areata scalp (n=8), and alopecia totalis/universalis scalp (n=8). RNA was obtained with the PAXgene miRNA kit for fixed scalp, the miRNeasy kit for PBMCs, and the RNeasy kit for mouse skin. TCRbeta CDR3 regions were amplified by immunoSEQ multiplex PCR using 35 Vbeta forward and 13 Jbeta reverse primers.

As for this clone: This clone's antigen is unknown. Per-nucleotide qualities are absent, and no much larger clonotype sits a single base away.

The paper as a whole reports these results and caveats: With tofacitinib, both scalp clonality and the number of expanded CD8+ clones among the top 100 scalp clones went down significantly. Compared with normal scalp, lesional scalp had higher clonality and more expanded CD8+ clones, particularly in alopecia totalis/universalis, a pattern that suggests antigenic drive. Because the treated cohort was small and had only one nonresponder, larger studies are needed to examine links between baseline CD8+ expansion and response. Compared with mice, TCR sequences shared between patients were less clear, possibly partly because of HLA diversity across the patient population. Many expanded lesional clones were found to persist in scalp and blood during tofacitinib treatment, and relapse after treatment cessation may be partly explained by this persistence. Scalp TCR repertoire analysis is complicated because resident alphabeta T cells in normal human skin are also sequenced, whereas mouse skin is dominated by gammadelta T cells.

This sample's treatment or condition label indicates: oral pan-JAK inhibitor, 5-10 mg twice daily. From alopecia areata patients, peripheral blood was collected along with lesional scalp punch biopsies. PBMCs were isolated by density centrifugation and stained for CD3, CD4 and CD8, and CD4+ and CD8+ T cells were sorted on a FACSAria. Libraries were built with the immunoSEQ multiplex PCR assay. For TCR sequencing, RNA was extracted from every sample and reverse transcribed into cDNA to serve as template. SuperScript III was used to make first-strand cDNA, primed with a 2:1 mix of oligo-dT and random hexamers. A synthetic immune receptor repertoire was used to measure amplification bias, and any remaining bias was corrected computationally. Processing in the source paper ran as follows. After raw reads were preprocessed to remove errors, the CDR3 was defined following IMGT conventions as running from the conserved cysteine to phenylalanine. Clonality was computed as 1 minus the Shannon entropy, with the entropy normalized by log2 of the number of productive unique TCRs. Whether scalp clones were CD4 or CD8 was inferred by matching scalp TCRbeta sequences against CD4 and CD8 repertoires sorted from blood. TCRdb's version of the immuneACCESS table is confined to in-frame rearrangements and falls short of the full clone set. An unresolved V gene accounts for under half of the shortfall where checked; the remainder is of unknown origin. That table is the source of V, J and clone size, and D and trimming were worked out from the DNA. Counted in this sample were roughly 210,000 clones; 40% to 45% of them appeared once. Roughly 2.8% of the sample belongs to the ten largest clones.

Based on the germline V gene (reference sequence), the CDR1 and CDR2 sequences are GTSNPN and SVGIG. Trimming at the junction amounts to 2 bases on V and 4 bases on J, and the germline ends lie 15 bases apart. Measured from the cysteine to the phenylalanine, the CDR3 is 15 residues long. Only the CDR3 DNA stays, 45 bases, in frame from base 1. This receptor was identified in a human donor with alopecia areata. The material sequenced was CD4+ T cells sorted from blood, taken at approximately week 37, from a patient treated with tofacitinib. The rearrangement combines TRBV30 with TRBJ2-1; the D segment cannot be called with confidence. CDR3 sequence: CAWSFGAGPYNEQFF. The bases read TGTGCCTGGAGTTTTGGTGCCGGACCATACAATGAGCAGTTCTTC.